This TCR beta chain was identified during a study of cytotoxic CD8 clonotypes in ibrutinib-treated CLL. Study background: The study recorded mean values of approximately 260,000 productive templates and 94,082 productive rearrangements per sample. Study results and caveats: Circulating CD8+ T-cell counts were tracked by baseline clonality, which exceeded that of age-matched healthy donors.

Depth targeted 1 in 200,000 to 1 in 1 million T cells, averaging approximately 10x coverage per clonotype. Clones were read by immunoSEQ multiplex PCR, and TCRdb kept only the in-frame ones, dropping some. The data contain about 160,000 clones, about 88% of them singletons. On this clone itself: Its antigen remains unidentified.

The CDR3 length is 16 residues. Germline lookup yields CDR1 SGHTA and CDR2 FQGNSA. V was trimmed by 1 base and J by 4 bases, leaving 15 bases between them. The sequenced sample was PBMCs, obtained at disease progression, from a patient treated with ibrutinib. The TCR sequence derives from a human donor with chronic lymphocytic leukemia. This chain links TRBV7-2 with TRBJ2-3; D gene unclear. The CDR3 DNA is TGTGCCAGCAGCTTAGATGGCACTCTAGTTGCAGATACGCAGTATTTT. Translating it yields CASSLDGTLVADTQYF.